This TCR beta chain originates from a study of blood T cell repertoires in COVID-19 (dated by TCRdb to 2018 to 2020). In the study overall: Samples covering the acute and convalescent phases of COVID-19 were provided by collaborators in the United States, Italy and Spain. Where available, HLA class I and class II types were taken from metadata supplied by the sample provider and were not determined by assay-based typing. Nearly every sample came with metadata listing a de-identified subject ID, COVID-19 status, age in years and sex. The repertoires were released in a freely available public database intended as a resource for research on the immune response to SARS-CoV-2. The samples were drawn from two sources: the first 160 participants of the ongoing ImmuneRACE study, and fewer than 1,500 subjects contributed by 6 global collaborators. The material from the prospective study consisted of cDNA or gDNA derived from T cells, B-cell-depleted T cells, or PBMCs. The dataset comprised deeply sampled blood TCRbeta repertoires from subjects exposed to, actively infected with, or recovered from COVID-19.

In the prospective study, participants were about 18 to 89 years old, resided in 20 to 30 geographic areas of the United States, and were enrolled through a virtual design. To assign participants to cohorts, the prospective study relied on clinical history that participants themselves reported in a screening survey and a study questionnaire. ImmuneRACE Cohort 3 recovered participants were defined by two consecutive negative NP/OP PCR tests, healthcare professional clearance, or symptom resolution. In the prospective study, mobile phlebotomists collected whole blood, serum and a nasopharyngeal or oropharyngeal swab from each participant. Additional blood draws and questionnaires over an approximately 2-month period could optionally be provided by prospective study participants. Before DNA extraction, prospective study blood samples were shipped either frozen or at room temperature. As concerns this clone: Its antigen remains unidentified. No base-level quality is on record; no much larger clone is a single base apart.

Points the paper makes about the study in general: How much clinical and demographic metadata was included differed by source and by participant, and the metadata was provided uncurated.

The immunoSEQ Assay, a bias-controlled multiplex PCR, was used to amplify TCRbeta CDR3 regions from genomic DNA. Per the original workflow: The number of nucleated cells in each sample was estimated from the amplification of reference gene primers within the assay. To quantify the absolute abundance of each unique TCRbeta CDR3 rearrangement, sequence reads were collapsed and filtered. For each sample, productive Simpson clonality was calculated as the square root of Simpson's diversity index over productive rearrangements. The source is immuneACCESS, and TCRdb retained only in-frame sequences with V and J called. Part of the clones is not carried over; for the studies checked, unresolved V genes explain less than half of this, and the remainder is unexplained. V, J and clone size derive from that table, while D and trimming were established from the DNA sequence. The sample data list 330,000 or so clones, and approximately 92% of these were observed just once. The biggest ten clones account for approximately 18% of the sample.

The germline ends are 19 bases apart after V is trimmed by 9 bases and J by 5 bases. The germline V gene (reference sequence) specifies LNHDA as CDR1 and SQIVND as CDR2. Including cysteine and phenylalanine, the CDR3 has 15 amino acids. The kept DNA is CDR3 alone, 45 bases in frame from the first base. This receptor chain uses TRBV19 and TRBJ2-2; TRBD1 is possibly the D segment (6 matching bases). Specimen: PBMCs or T cells enriched from blood (not recorded which). This receptor was identified in a woman in her 30s who had recovered from COVID-19. Here is the DNA: TGTGCCAGCACCCCGGGCGCAGGGGTGACCGGGGAGCTGTTTTTT. Translation gives CASTPGAGVTGELFF. This CDR3, with the reference TRBV19 and TRBJ2-2 proteins standing in past its ends, gives the full variable domain DGGITQSPKYLFRKEGQNVTLSCEQNLNHDAMYWYRQDPGQGLRLIYYSQIVNDFQKGDIAEGYSVSREKKESFPLTVTSAQKNPTAFYLCASTPGAGVTGELFFGEGSRLTVL.